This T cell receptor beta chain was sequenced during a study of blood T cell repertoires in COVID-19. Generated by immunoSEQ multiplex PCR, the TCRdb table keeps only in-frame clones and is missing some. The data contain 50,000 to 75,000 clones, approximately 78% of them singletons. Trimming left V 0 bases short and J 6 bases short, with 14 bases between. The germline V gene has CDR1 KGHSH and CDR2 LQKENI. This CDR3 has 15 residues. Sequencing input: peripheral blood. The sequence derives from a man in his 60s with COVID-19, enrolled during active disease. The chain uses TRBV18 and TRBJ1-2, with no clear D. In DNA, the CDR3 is TGTGCCAGCTCACCACCGGGGAGGCCCGGGGATGGCTACACCTTC. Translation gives CASSPPGRPGDGYTF.